The 24 T cell receptor beta chains below come from one sample, sequenced in a study of T cells in Graves' hyperthyroidism and ophthalmopathy. RNA transcripts were the template for amplifying TCR beta CDR3 regions. The primer set for the first-round RT-PCR of the TCR CDR3 was HTBI. One entry per CDR3 protein, called by TCRdb with MiXCR from the multiplex PCR reads. The table shows about 380,000 distinct CDR3 sequences, with roughly 13% occurring only once. Sequencing was carried out using blood. All receptors come from a man younger than 45 with Graves' hyperthyroidism that later progressed to Graves' ophthalmopathy.

This clonotype was seen many times. The chain carries TRBV20-1 and TRBJ1-5, with a possible D match to TRBD1 (5 bases). Germline CDR1 and CDR2: DFQATT and SNEGSKA (reference sequence). Trimming took 6 bases from V and 7 from J, leaving 16 bases between them. CDR3 length: 13 amino acids. The CDR3 DNA is TGCAGTGCCTCTGGACATTCGGGACAGCCCCAGCATTTT. Its protein is CSASGHSGQPQHF.

Concerning this clonotype itself: Given a much more abundant clone one base away, this may be a read error. The chain combines TRBV7-6 with TRBJ1-1; D possibly corresponds to TRBD1 (6 bases). CDR3 length: 16 residues. Germline loops: CDR1 SGHVS, CDR2 FNYEAQ. For the CDR3, the DNA is TGTGCCAACAGCCCCCGACAGGCCACTTTGAACACTGAAGCTTTCTTT. Translated, it gives CANSPRQATLNTEAFF.

The table lists this clonotype with many counts. The rearrangement links TRBV15 to TRBJ1-1; TRBD1 might be the D (6 bases). The germline gives CDR1 LNHNV, CDR2 YYDKDF (reference sequence). The CDR3 is made up of 16 amino acids. Trimming shortened V by 1 base and J by 5 bases, and 17 bases separated the two germline ends. The CDR3 region has the DNA TGTGCCACCAGCAGAGCCTCACGCGGGGGCGTGACTGAAGCTTTCTTT. Its translation: CATSRASRGGVTEAFF.

V is TRBV5-1 and J is TRBJ2-3; 7 positions agree with TRBD1. Germline V gene data show CDR1 as SGHRS and CDR2 as YFSETQ. CDR3 size: 14 residues. With 0 bases clipped from V and 6 bases from J, the junction kept 4 bases outside the gene matches. This CDR3 reads CASSLARGHDTQYF. CDR3 coding DNA: TGCGCCAGCAGCTTGGCTAGGGGGCACGATACGCAGTATTTT.

At least ten counts were recorded for this clonotype. The V gene is TRBV11-3, the J gene TRBJ2-1; 7 positions agree with TRBD1. Germline CDR1 reads SGHNT; CDR2 reads YENEEA. V shed 4 bases, J shed 3 bases, and the junction held 6 bases outside the gene matches. CDR3 size: 15 residues. CDR3 coding DNA: TGTGCCAGCAGCTCACGGACAGGAGACTACAATGAGCAGTTCTTC. This sequence encodes CASSSRTGDYNEQFF.

There are many counts of this clonotype. The chain recombines TRBV12-3 or TRBV12-4 with TRBJ2-2; tentatively, D is TRBD1 or TRBD2 (5 bases each). The CDR3 length is 13 residues. CDR3 sequence reads: CATGAPNTGELFF. The DNA for the CDR3 is TGTGCGACCGGGGCTCCGAACACCGGGGAGCTGTTTTTT.

This clonotype was seen ten or more times. The CDR3 region is CASSHSLRGNQPQHF. The DNA for the CDR3 is TGTGCCAGCAGCCACTCCCTACGGGGCAATCAGCCCCAGCATTTT. The V gene is TRBV6-2 or TRBV6-3, the J gene TRBJ1-5; no definite D call. Germline loops: CDR1 MNHEY, CDR2 SVGEGT. V was shortened by 6 bases and J by 2 bases, with 14 bases between the two germline ends. The CDR3 sequence is 15 residues long.

The chain joins TRBV7-2 to TRBJ1-5; D gene unclear. CDR1 is SGHTA, CDR2 FQGNSA, per germline. V shed 3 bases and J shed 0 bases, with 12 bases lying between them. The CDR3 has 16 residues. The CDR3 is CASSFWAAYSNQPQHF. CDR3 nucleotide sequence: TGTGCCAGCAGCTTTTGGGCAGCCTATAGCAATCAGCCCCAGCATTTT.

The gene calls are TRBV5-1 and TRBJ2-1; 13 bases match TRBD2. Germline-derived CDR1 and CDR2 are SGHRS and YFSETQ. V lost 4 bases and J lost 7; bases outside the gene matches: 11. This CDR3 region has 17 residues. Written as DNA, the CDR3 is TGCGCCAGCAGCCAAGCCCCGGGACTAGCGGGGTTGAATGAGCAGTTCTTC. Encoded protein: CASSQAPGLAGLNEQFF.

The chain combines TRBV20-1 with TRBJ1-2, with 7 bases matching TRBD1. V shed 6 bases and J 1 base; nucleotides not matched to a gene: 11. Germline CDR1 and CDR2: DFQATT and SNEGSKA (reference sequence). CDR3 length: 15 residues. CDR3 nucleotide sequence: TGCAGTGCCATCGACCCGGGACAGCTTAACTATGGCTACACCTTC. As protein: CSAIDPGQLNYGYTF.

The chain combines TRBV5-5 with TRBJ1-6; D gene uncertain. The CDR3 has 12 residues. Per the germline V gene, CDR1 is SGHKS and CDR2 is YYEKEE (reference sequence). The germline V and J ends were trimmed by 3 bases and 10 bases, with 8 bases remaining between them. The CDR3 region has the DNA TGTGCCAGCAGCTCTGACATCTCACCCCTCCACTTT. It is translated as CASSSDISPLHF.

The chain combines TRBV5-1 with TRBJ1-6; a weak D match, TRBD1 (6 bases). The CDR3 has 16 amino acids. Germline-derived CDR1 and CDR2 are SGHRS and YFSETQ. V was shortened by 2 bases and J by 0 bases, with 9 bases between the two germline ends. CDR3 bases: TGCGCCAGCAGCTTTACAGGGAGCTCCTATAATTCACCCCTCCACTTT. Translated: CASSFTGSSYNSPLHF.

This clonotype was found many times. The gene calls are TRBV6-1 and TRBJ2-4; weak D call: TRBD2 (5 bases). The CDR3 extends over 13 amino acids. V lost 8 bases to trimming and J lost 6 bases, with 14 bases between them. Germline loops: CDR1 MNHNS, CDR2 SASEGT. As DNA, the CDR3 is TGTGCCAGCTCTCGGGGTTTCACAAACATTCAGTACTTC. It specifies CASSRGFTNIQYF.

In this sample, this clonotype turned up a few times. V is TRBV30 and J is TRBJ1-5; 7 bases are a match to TRBD1. V dropped 3 bases and J dropped 2; count of bases not matched to a gene: 4. Germline CDR1 is GTSNPN and CDR2 is SVGIG (reference sequence). The CDR3 consists of 14 residues. DNA of the CDR3: TGTGCCTGGAGCGCTGGACAGGGCAATCAGCCCCAGCATTTT. As protein: CAWSAGQGNQPQHF.

This chain connects TRBV19 to TRBJ2-1, with D maybe TRBD1 (6 bases). V was clipped by 7 bases and J by 4 bases, with 11 bases between them. The CDR3 totals 13 residues. Germline V gene lookup returns CDR1 LNHDA and CDR2 SQIVND (reference sequence). The CDR3, as DNA: TGTGCCAGTACGTGGGGGCCATACAATGAGCAGTTCTTC. Translated: CASTWGPYNEQFF.

This clonotype occurred many times. The genes are TRBV10-3 and TRBJ1-1; TRBD1 might be the D (5 bases). Trimming stripped 6 bases from V and 1 base from J, with 9 bases between. The CDR3 runs to 13 residues. Germline lookup yields CDR1 ENHRY and CDR2 SYGVKD. The CDR3: CAIRTQGNTEAFF. In DNA form, the CDR3 reads TGTGCCATCAGGACTCAGGGGAACACTGAAGCTTTCTTT.

This clonotype was recorded at least ten times. This chain uses TRBV18 with TRBJ2-1; 7 bases map to TRBD2. Germline CDR1 reads KGHSH; CDR2 reads LQKENI. The CDR3 contains 14 residues. The V segment lost 3 bases and the J segment 7 bases; nucleotides outside the gene matches: 6. The CDR3 DNA sequence: TGTGCCAGCTCACCTTCGCGGGGGAGGAATGAGCAGTTCTTC. Its protein is CASSPSRGRNEQFF. Full variable domain (outside the CDR3, taken from reference TRBV18 and TRBJ2-1): NAGVMQNPRHLVRRRGQEARLRCSPMKGHSHVYWYRQLPEEGLKFMVYLQKENIIDESGMPKERFSAEFPKEGPSILRIQQVVRGDSAAYFCASSPSRGRNEQFFGPGTRLTVL.

J is TRBJ2-1 and V is TRBV5-1; TRBD1 matches 9 bases. Germline CDR1 SGHRS, CDR2 YFSETQ. There are 14 residues in the CDR3. J gave up 9 bases and V 6 bases, and 10 bases lay outside the gene matches. The CDR3 sequence: CASKGDRASGEQFF. The CDR3 coding sequence is TGCGCCAGCAAGGGGGACAGGGCCAGCGGTGAGCAGTTCTTC.

This clonotype was observed once. Just one base apart from a much larger clone, this may be a read error. This sequence joins TRBV7-9 and TRBJ2-7; D may be TRBD1 (5 bases). Germline V CDR1 and CDR2: SEHNR, FQNEAQ (reference sequence). The CDR3 runs to 13 residues. The V and J ends lost 3 bases and 5 bases respectively, with 11 bases between them. CDR3 bases: TGTGCCAGCAGCTTTAGGCAGGGTCACGAGCAGTACTTC. Encoded protein: CASSFRQGHEQYF.

Concerning this clonotype itself: A much larger clone lies a single base off, so this may be a read error. J is TRBJ2-3 and V is TRBV28; 7 bases align to TRBD2. The CDR3 contains 15 residues. The V gene's germline CDR1 is MDHEN and CDR2 SYDVKM. V lost 7 bases, J lost 5 bases, and 12 bases stayed unmatched. CDR3 in amino acids: CASTSEGEGKDTQYF. The CDR3 region has the DNA TGTGCCAGCACCTCAGAAGGGGAGGGGAAAGATACGCAGTATTTT.

There are a few counts of this clonotype. J is TRBJ2-7 and V is TRBV9, with D possibly TRBD1 on 6 matching bases. Germline CDR1 SGDLS, CDR2 YYNGEE. V was shortened by 3 bases and J by 0 bases, with 13 bases between the two germline ends. The CDR3 totals 15 residues. CDR3 sequence: CASSEGGTSSYEQYF. The DNA of the CDR3 is TGTGCCAGCAGCGAAGGGGGAACGAGCTCCTACGAGCAGTACTTC.

This clonotype occurred many times. The chain is built from TRBV7-8 and TRBJ1-1; no reliable D call. Trimming took off 4 bases at V and 1 base at J, with 16 bases between the two ends. CDR1 and CDR2 from the germline V gene are SGHVS and FQNEAQ. There are 16 residues in the CDR3. CDR3 in amino acids: CASSSPRETWNTEAFF. The CDR3 DNA sequence: TGTGCCAGCAGCTCACCCCGGGAAACATGGAACACTGAAGCTTTCTTT.

This clonotype was observed a handful of times. The chain is built from TRBV11-2 and TRBJ2-4; D is possibly TRBD1 or TRBD2 (5 bases each). CDR1 SGHAT and CDR2 FQNNGV come from the germline V gene. The CDR3 contains 15 residues. Trimming took 6 bases from V and 1 from J, leaving 13 bases between them. In nucleotides, the CDR3 is TGTGCCAGCAGTAGGGGCGGGTCTGCCAAAAACATTCAGTACTTC. Protein: CASSRGGSAKNIQYF.

This clonotype was counted ten times or more. The rearrangement links TRBV18 to TRBJ1-2; no firm D call. CDR1 is KGHSH and CDR2 is LQKENI in the germline V gene. The length of the CDR3 is 15 residues. Deletions cut 3 bases from V and 1 base from J, with 12 bases between. The CDR3 loop is CASSPQDRINYGYTF. The CDR3, as DNA: TGTGCCAGCTCACCGCAGGATAGGATTAACTATGGCTACACCTTC.